These 22 T cell receptor beta chains were all obtained from the same sample, sequenced in a study of cytomegalovirus exposure and HLA in healthy donors. The primer mix had 60 Vbeta and 13 Jbeta primers. TCRdb's copy holds only in-frame clones and misses some; the assay was immunoSEQ multiplex PCR. Among hundreds of thousands of clones, 75% were seen once, and the ten largest hold approximately 1.7%. Material: PBMCs. The receptors originated from a woman aged 25 to 39 in good health and CMV-seronegative.

This chain connects TRBV9 to TRBJ2-1, with TRBD2 matching 7 bases. With 4 bases clipped from V and 1 base from J, the junction kept 5 bases outside the gene matches. The germline CDR1 and CDR2 sequences are SGDLS and YYNGEE. The CDR3 extends over 15 amino acids. For the CDR3, the DNA is TGTGCCAGCAGCCGCGGGGGAGGGTCCTACAATGAGCAGTTCTTC. It is translated as CASSRGGGSYNEQFF.

This clone was counted only a few times. The J gene is TRBJ2-7, the V gene TRBV6-5, with D possibly TRBD1 on 5 matching bases. In germline, CDR1 is MNHEY, CDR2 SVGAGI. The CDR3 spans 15 residues. V gave up 2 bases and J gave up 0 bases, with 11 bases separating them. The CDR3: CASSYLGQFSYEQYF. In nucleotides, the CDR3 is TGTGCCAGCAGTTACCTTGGACAATTCTCCTACGAGCAGTACTTC.

This clone has a single count. J is TRBJ2-1 and V is TRBV10-1, with 9 positions matching TRBD1. Germline V gene data show CDR1 as WNHNN and CDR2 as SYGVQD (reference sequence). V trimming: 3 bases; J trimming: 7 bases; junction bases outside the gene matches: 7. This CDR3 has 15 residues. The CDR3 here is CASSDSGTGSNEQFF. The CDR3, as DNA: TGCGCCAGCAGTGATTCCGGGACAGGGTCGAATGAGCAGTTCTTC.

The V and J genes are TRBV5-8 and TRBJ2-5; 9 bases are shared with TRBD2. CDR1 and CDR2 (germline): SGHTS, YDEGEE. This CDR3 is built from 15 residues. The J segment lost 5 bases and the V segment lost 1 base, leaving 6 bases of the junction unmatched. CDR3 sequence reads: CASSLLASGMETQYF. The CDR3 DNA sequence: TGTGCCAGCAGCTTGCTAGCTAGCGGGATGGAGACCCAGTACTTC.

This chain uses TRBV5-1 with TRBJ2-3, with D possibly matching TRBD2 (5 bases). CDR3 length: 13 amino acids. Germline V gene sequence: CDR1 SGHRS, CDR2 YFSETQ. Trimming took off 0 bases at V and 5 bases at J, with 7 bases between the two ends. CDR3 sequence reads: CASSLELGDTQYF. The CDR3 bases are TGCGCCAGCAGCTTGGAACTAGGAGATACGCAGTATTTT.

The chain employs TRBV19 and TRBJ2-5, with 8 bases identical to TRBD2. CDR3 length: 13 residues. Unmatched junction bases numbered 7, after V lost 9 bases and J lost 4 bases. CDR1 is LNHDA, CDR2 SQIVND, per germline (reference sequence). The CDR3 nucleotides read TGTGCCAGCGACGGGGGACTAGGAGAGACCCAGTACTTC. Amino acids: CASDGGLGETQYF.

The sample holds one count of this clone. This chain uses TRBV11-2 with TRBJ1-3; D is unclear. CDR1 and CDR2 (germline): SGHAT, FQNNGV. The CDR3 covers 15 residues. Trimming took 1 base from V and 1 from J, leaving 8 bases between them. CDR3 sequence: CASSLVGQSGNTIYF. CDR3 nucleotides: TGTGCCAGCAGCTTAGTGGGCCAGTCTGGAAACACCATATATTTT. The full variable domain, with the rest looked up from reference TRBV11-2 and TRBJ1-3, is EAGVAQSPRYKIIEKRQSVAFWCNPISGHATLYWYQQILGQGPKLLIQFQNNGVVDDSQLPKDRFSAERLKGVDSTLKIQPAKLEDSAVYLCASSLVGQSGNTIYFGEGSWLTVV.

The CDR3 reads CASSIDHSNQPQHF. In nucleotides, the CDR3 is TGTGCCAGTAGTATAGATCATAGCAATCAGCCCCAGCATTTT. This rearrangement joins TRBV19 to TRBJ1-5; D call uncertain. The germline CDR1 and CDR2 sequences are LNHDA and SQIVND (reference sequence). This CDR3 contains 14 residues. The ends were cut back, 0 bases at V and 0 bases at J, with 3 bases in the middle.

The rearrangement links TRBV6-5 to TRBJ2-7, with 13 bases identical to TRBD2. The V gene's germline CDR1 is MNHEY and CDR2 SVGAGI. With V trimmed by 7 bases and J by 5 bases, 8 bases remained unmatched. The length of the CDR3 is 15 residues. DNA for the CDR3: TGTGCCAGCACCCTAAGGACTAGCGGGAGCCACGAGCAGTACTTC. It is translated as CASTLRTSGSHEQYF.

In its sample, this clone was seen a few times. The chain combines TRBV6-6 with TRBJ1-2; D ambiguous. Germline lookup yields CDR1 MNHNY and CDR2 SVGAGI (reference sequence). V was trimmed by 6 bases and J by 4 bases, leaving 18 bases between them. This CDR3 region has 15 residues. In DNA, the CDR3 is TGTGCCAGCAGCCCCGACCGGGTCGCTTCCTATGGCTACACCTTC. Its protein is CASSPDRVASYGYTF.

This clone was picked up a small number of times. The V gene is TRBV6-6, the J gene TRBJ2-7; 8 nucleotides line up with TRBD1. Germline CDR1 reads MNHNY; CDR2 reads SVGAGI (reference sequence). The CDR3 totals 14 residues. The V and J ends lost 5 bases and 2 bases, in that order; junction bases with no gene match: 5. This CDR3 reads CASSTRTGPYEQYF. CDR3 in DNA: TGTGCCAGCAGTACCCGGACAGGGCCCTACGAGCAGTACTTC.

A single count supports this clone. The chain combines TRBV7-3 with TRBJ2-3; the D gene is possibly TRBD2 (5 bases). V lost 6 bases, J lost 1 base, and 11 bases lay in between. From germline, CDR1 is SGHTA and CDR2 FQGTGA. This CDR3 has 14 residues. The CDR3 nucleotides read TGTGCCAGCAGTACCGGGCGGGGCACAGATACGCAGTATTTT. It is translated as CASSTGRGTDTQYF.

The J gene is TRBJ2-5, the V gene TRBV9, with D tentatively TRBD2 (6 bases). The CDR3 spans 15 residues. Looked up from germline, CDR1 is SGDLS and CDR2 is YYNGEE. The V and J ends lost 4 bases and 2 bases respectively, with 15 bases between them. This chain's CDR3 is CASSSSGGPQETQYF. The CDR3 bases are TGTGCCAGCAGCTCTTCAGGAGGGCCACAAGAGACCCAGTACTTC.

This clone occurred a few times. J is TRBJ2-2 and V is TRBV7-2; D is undetermined. This CDR3 has 14 amino acids. Germline-derived CDR1 and CDR2 are SGHTA and FQGNSA. V lost 5 bases, J lost 1 base, and 8 bases lay in between. This CDR3 reads CASSTVGNTGELFF. CDR3 nucleotide sequence: TGTGCCAGCAGCACAGTGGGGAACACCGGGGAGCTGTTTTTT.

V gene TRBV19 combines with J gene TRBJ2-3; the D gene is possibly TRBD1 (6 bases). V shed 6 bases and J shed 0 bases, with 10 bases lying between them. This CDR3 spans 14 amino acids. CDR1 is LNHDA, CDR2 SQIVND, per germline (reference sequence). CDR3 in DNA: TGTGCCAGTAGCTGGGACACTAGCACAGATACGCAGTATTTT. This gives the protein CASSWDTSTDTQYF.

This clone was observed a handful of times. A junction boundary mismatches the germline segment, possibly from a read error. The chain carries TRBV30 and TRBJ1-2, with a weak D call TRBD1 (5 bases). CDR3 length equals 15 residues. The germline CDR1 and CDR2 sequences are GTSNPN and SVGIG (reference sequence). DNA of the CDR3: TGTGCCTGGCGTCCACACCCAGGGTACGGCTATGGCTCCACCTTC. Its protein product is CAWRPHPGYGYGSTF.

For this clone: A much bigger clone sits one base away, suggesting this may be a read error. The rearrangement joins TRBV4-1 to TRBJ1-2, with 12 bases fitting TRBD1. The germline V gene encodes CDR1 MGHRA and CDR2 YSYEKL. V was clipped by 0 bases and J by 7 bases; unmatched bases: 9. CDR3 length: 17 amino acids. For the CDR3, the DNA is TGCGCCAGCAGCCAAGATGTCGGGACAGGGGGCGCGTCTGGCTACACCTTC. Protein product: CASSQDVGTGGASGYTF.

This sequence joins TRBV6-1 and TRBJ2-7; possibly TRBD2 for D (6 bases). V dropped 4 bases and J dropped 5 bases, with 12 bases sitting between them. The CDR3 has 13 amino acids. CDR1 MNHNS and CDR2 SASEGT come from the germline V gene. The CDR3 here is CASSGVGLNEQYF. The CDR3 DNA reads as TGTGCCAGCAGTGGCGTGGGACTCAACGAGCAGTACTTC.

Remarks on this clone: One end of the junction varies from germline; a read error may be responsible. V is TRBV7-9 and J is TRBJ1-3; TRBD1 matches 10 bases. The CDR3 is 17 amino acids. Germline-derived CDR1 and CDR2 are SEHNR and FQNEAQ (reference sequence). CDR3 region: CDSSFPGQGFSGNTIYF. CDR3 bases: TGTGACAGCAGCTTCCCGGGACAGGGGTTCTCTGGAAACACCATATATTTT.

The chain recombines TRBV6-5 with TRBJ1-5; 9 bases line up with TRBD1. The CDR3 spans 15 residues. V was clipped by 3 bases and J by 4 bases; unmatched bases: 4. Germline V lookup: CDR1 MNHEY, CDR2 SVGAGI. CDR3 sequence: CASSYYGTGNQPQHF. In nucleotides, the CDR3 is TGTGCCAGCAGTTATTATGGGACAGGGAATCAGCCCCAGCATTTT.

This clone was seen only once. The genes are TRBV2 and TRBJ2-5; TRBD1 aligns across 7 bases. The closer fit of TRBJ2-7 to the DNA end suggests the J call may be wrong. CDR1 is SNHLY and CDR2 is FYNNEI in the germline V gene. This CDR3 region has 12 residues. The DNA of the CDR3 is TGTGCCAGCAGTCTGACAGGGATCGAGCAGTACTTC. Translating gives CASSLTGIEQYF.

The V and J genes are TRBV10-1 and TRBJ2-1, with D hard to call. Germline-derived CDR1 and CDR2 are WNHNN and SYGVQD (reference sequence). The V gene lost 0 bases and the J gene lost 6 bases, with 21 bases spanning the gap. This CDR3 has 18 residues. The CDR3 reads CASSESNVRPGRSNEQFF. Written as DNA, the CDR3 is TGCGCCAGCAGTGAGTCGAATGTGAGGCCGGGTCGGAGCAATGAGCAGTTCTTC.